This TCR beta chain stems from a study of cytomegalovirus exposure and HLA in healthy donors. Findings and limits, study-wide: A list of approximately 160 TCR beta chains associated with cytomegalovirus was given.

The PCR had 60 Vbeta and 13 Jbeta primers. Profiling relied on immunoSEQ multiplex PCR, and the TCRdb table lists in-frame clones only, not all of them. This sample has about 230,000 clones, with about 77% found just once. Only a few counts were recorded for this clone. The antigen is not known. The V end lost 0 bases, the J end lost 0 bases, and 3 bases lay between the germline ends. Germline loops: CDR1 SEHNR, CDR2 FQNEAQ (reference sequence). The CDR3 is made up of 15 amino acids. The chain links TRBV7-9 to TRBJ2-6, with D hard to call. Sequences were obtained from PBMCs. This receptor was identified in a boy aged 5 to 17 in good health and CMV-seronegative. CDR3 amino acids: CASSLALSGANVLTF. The CDR3 coding sequence is TGTGCCAGCAGCTTAGCCCTCTCTGGGGCCAACGTCCTGACTTTC.